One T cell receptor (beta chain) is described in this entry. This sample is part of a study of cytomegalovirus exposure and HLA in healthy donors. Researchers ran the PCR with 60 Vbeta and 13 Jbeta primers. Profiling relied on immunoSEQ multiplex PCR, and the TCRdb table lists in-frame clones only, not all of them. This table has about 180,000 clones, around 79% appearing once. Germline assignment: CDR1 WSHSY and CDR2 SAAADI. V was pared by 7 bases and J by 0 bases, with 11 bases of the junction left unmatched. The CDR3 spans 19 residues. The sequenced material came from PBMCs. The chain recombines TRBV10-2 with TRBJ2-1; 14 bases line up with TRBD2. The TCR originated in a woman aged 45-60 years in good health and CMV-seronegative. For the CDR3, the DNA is TGCGCCAGCACCCAGGGGGGACTAGCGGGAGCGAGCTCCTACAATGAGCAGTTCTTC. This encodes CASTQGGLAGASSYNEQFF.